This T cell receptor beta chain was documented in a study of vaccination effects on CD4 cells after COVID-19. Across the whole study: Following the second dose by a median of 72 days, the post-vaccine samples were obtained.

Prior to sequencing, the ViraFEST assay stimulated PBMC with viral peptide pools, which expanded the antigen-specific CD4+ T cells. A 10-day culture period preceded the isolation of CD4+ T cells. Two doses of BNT162b2 or mRNA-1273 vaccine were administered to participants. Half the medium was swapped for IL-2 medium on days 3 and 7. General study results and limits: The study dataset contains few convalescent patients and includes no early post-infection timepoints. Infection- and vaccine-induced clones contracted markedly late after vaccination.

Germline V CDR1 and CDR2: SGHTA, FQGTGA. CDR3 length: 15 residues. The V end lost 0 bases, the J end lost 1 base, and 6 bases lay between the germline ends. This clone was seen more than once but under ten times. What it binds is not known. The method was immunoSEQ multiplex PCR; TCRdb's version includes in-frame clones alone and lacks a portion of them. The sample contains roughly 63,000 clones, 78% of which appear only once. The chain recombines TRBV7-3 with TRBJ2-2, with D possibly TRBD2 on 6 matching bases. This specimen was CD4+ T cells from PBMCs cultured with HCoV-OC43 spike peptides, taken after COVID-19 vaccination. This sample's subset: HCoV-OC43 spike overlapping peptide pool stimulation. The sequence came from a human donor who received a COVID-19 vaccine. CDR3 bases: TGTGCCAGCAGCTTAACCGGGGGGAACACCGGGGAGCTGTTTTTT. Protein product: CASSLTGGNTGELFF.